The 20 T cell receptor beta chains below come from one sample, sequenced in a study of T-cell reconstitution after alpha-beta-depleted transplantation in children. Unique molecular identifiers were incorporated during preparation of the TCRbeta library. One entry per CDR3 protein, called by TCRdb with MiXCR from the PCR reads. The table includes more than 85,000 distinct CDR3 sequences, 4.5% to 7.5% detected once. The sample here was PBMCs, mostly from graft donor cells, taken 60 days after TCRalphabeta/CD19-depleted stem cell transplant. The receptors were gathered from a female patient younger than 10 who had a stem cell transplant for Fanconi anemia, so the T cells may come from the graft donor.

This clonotype came up many times. This chain joins TRBV3-1 and TRBJ2-3, with D possibly TRBD1 on 6 matching bases. Germline CDR1 and CDR2: LGHDT and YNNKEL (reference sequence). The CDR3 runs to 14 residues. V lost 3 bases and J lost 0, with 7 bases in between. The chain's CDR3 is CASSHTGSTDTQYF. DNA of the CDR3: TGTGCCAGCAGCCATACAGGGAGCACAGATACGCAGTATTTT.

This clonotype was seen a handful of times. The chain joins TRBV5-1 to TRBJ1-6; D not certain. The germline V and J ends were trimmed by 5 bases and 6 bases, with 9 bases remaining between them. The CDR3 has 13 residues. The germline V gene has CDR1 SGHRS and CDR2 YFSETQ. CDR3 sequence (DNA): TGCGCCAGCAGAGTCCAGACTAATTCACCCCTCCACTTT. It specifies CASRVQTNSPLHF.

There are many counts of this clonotype. The V and J genes are TRBV27 and TRBJ2-3; TRBD1 might be the D (5 bases). This CDR3 is 13 amino acids long. Germline assignment: CDR1 MNHEY and CDR2 SMNVEV (reference sequence). V was trimmed by 5 bases and J by 6 bases, leaving 12 bases between them. The CDR3 here is CASSQRGGDTQYF. As DNA, the CDR3 is TGTGCCAGCAGTCAAAGGGGTGGGGATACGCAGTATTTT.

In this sample, this clonotype turned up a few times. The chain has TRBV4-2 and TRBJ2-7; D unresolved. The CDR3 is made up of 11 amino acids. Germline V gene data show CDR1 as LGHNA and CDR2 as YNFKEQ. V gave up 5 bases and J gave up 3 bases, with 5 bases separating them. CDR3 amino acids: CASSGNYEQYF. The CDR3 bases are TGTGCCAGCAGCGGAAACTACGAGCAGTACTTC.

Many counts were recorded for this clonotype. The V and J genes are TRBV5-1 and TRBJ2-5; D is undetermined. The V and J ends lost 0 bases and 4 bases respectively, with 7 bases between them. There are 13 residues in the CDR3. The germline gives CDR1 SGHRS, CDR2 YFSETQ. CDR3 DNA: TGCGCCAGCAGCTTGGCGCAGAGAGAGACCCAGTACTTC. It encodes CASSLAQRETQYF.

This clonotype appeared many times. J is TRBJ2-2 and V is TRBV11-2, with 10 bases matching TRBD2. Looked up from germline, CDR1 is SGHAT and CDR2 is FQNNGV. The CDR3 extends over 19 amino acids. V lost 4 bases, J lost 2 bases, and 13 bases stayed unmatched. The CDR3, as DNA: TGTGCCAGCAGCTCACGAACCGGGACTAGCGATAATAACACCGGGGAGCTGTTTTTT. Its translation is CASSSRTGTSDNNTGELFF. The full variable domain, its missing parts supplied by reference TRBV11-2 and TRBJ2-2, is EAGVAQSPRYKIIEKRQSVAFWCNPISGHATLYWYQQILGQGPKLLIQFQNNGVVDDSQLPKDRFSAERLKGVDSTLKIQPAKLEDSAVYLCASSSRTGTSDNNTGELFFGEGSRLTVL.

There are many counts of this clonotype. The V gene is TRBV5-1, the J gene TRBJ1-1; D gene uncertain. The germline gives CDR1 SGHRS, CDR2 YFSETQ. This CDR3 spans 12 amino acids. The V gene lost 2 bases and the J gene lost 6 bases, with 8 bases spanning the gap. The CDR3 DNA is TGCGCCAGCAGCTTCAAGGGAGCTGAAGCTTTCTTT. This encodes CASSFKGAEAFF.

This clonotype was recorded at least ten times. The conserved final phenylalanine or tryptophan is absent from the CDR3, which likely points to a read error. It is unclear where the CDR3 begins or ends on the DNA, so no DNA is shown, and the CDR3 is as TCRdb lists it. CDR3 residues: CSARGTSWGGN. The chain recombines TRBV20-1 with TRBJ2-1; the tabulated D call, TRBD2, remains unverified against the DNA. CDR1 is DFQATT, CDR2 SNEGSKA, per germline (reference sequence). The CDR3 adds up to 11 amino acids, both ends counted.

This clonotype was seen at least ten times. The chain's CDR3 is CASRYRRDRFYNEQFF. DNA for the CDR3: TGTGCCAGCAGGTACAGGCGGGACAGGTTCTACAATGAGCAGTTCTTC. This rearrangement joins TRBV7-3 to TRBJ2-1; TRBD1 matches 8 bases. Germline V CDR1 and CDR2: SGHTA, FQGTGA. The CDR3 is 16 amino acids. After removal of 6 bases from V and 3 bases from J, the junction contained 10 bases not matched to a gene. The full variable domain, with the rest looked up from reference TRBV7-3 and TRBJ2-1, is GAGVSQTPSNKVTEKGKYVELRCDPISGHTALYWYRQSLGQGPEFLIYFQGTGAADDSGLPNDRFFAVRPEGSVSTLKIQRTERGDSAVYLCASRYRRDRFYNEQFFGPGTRLTVL.

In its sample, this clonotype was seen many times. The chain has TRBV5-5 and TRBJ2-5; a weak D match, TRBD2 (7 bases). V was pared by 0 bases and J by 4 bases, with 16 bases between. CDR3 length: 16 residues. The V gene's germline CDR1 is SGHKS and CDR2 YYEKEE (reference sequence). For the CDR3, the DNA is TGTGCCAGCAGCTTGGGTCCAAGGGGAGGGGGAGAGACCCAGTACTTC. It codes for CASSLGPRGGGETQYF.

This clonotype occurred many times. The CDR3 loop reads CSARRGLATVEQYF. In nucleotides, the CDR3 is TGCAGTGCTAGGAGGGGACTAGCAACCGTCGAGCAGTACTTC. The rearrangement links TRBV20-1 to TRBJ2-7; 9 bases agree with TRBD2. The germline V gene encodes CDR1 DFQATT and CDR2 SNEGSKA (reference sequence). Trimming took 3 bases from V and 6 from J; bases not matched to a gene: 9. The CDR3 runs to 14 residues.

This clonotype occurred many times. The gene calls are TRBV29-1 and TRBJ1-5; D remains unclear. The CDR3 loop spans 11 amino acids. CDR1 is SQVTM, CDR2 ANQGSEA, per germline. Trimming shortened V by 6 bases and J by 8 bases, and 11 bases separated the two germline ends. The CDR3 DNA reads as TGCAGCGTAGGAAACAGTGAGCCCCAGCATTTT. Its protein product is CSVGNSEPQHF.

This clonotype came up many times. The genes are TRBV29-1 and TRBJ1-1, with D unresolved. The CDR3 runs to 14 residues. Germline V gene data show CDR1 as SQVTM and CDR2 as ANQGSEA. V gave up 4 bases and J gave up 0 bases, with 12 bases separating them. The CDR3 reads CSVGPRPLNTEAFF. CDR3 coding DNA: TGCAGCGTTGGACCTCGGCCCTTGAACACTGAAGCTTTCTTT.

This chain uses TRBV19 with TRBJ2-7; D is perhaps TRBD1 (6 bases). This CDR3 region has 13 residues. Germline lookup yields CDR1 LNHDA and CDR2 SQIVND (reference sequence). Trimming took off 5 bases at V and 6 bases at J, with 14 bases between the two ends. The CDR3 here is CASSLTARGEQYF. Written as DNA, the CDR3 is TGTGCCAGTAGTCTAACGGCCAGGGGCGAGCAGTACTTC. Full variable domain (remainder filled in from reference TRBV19 and TRBJ2-7): DGGITQSPKYLFRKEGQNVTLSCEQNLNHDAMYWYRQDPGQGLRLIYYSQIVNDFQKGDIAEGYSVSREKKESFPLTVTSAQKNPTAFYLCASSLTARGEQYFGPGTRLTVT.

The table lists this clonotype with many counts. CDR3: CASSATGYGYTF. CDR3 DNA: TGTGCCAGCAGCGCGACAGGGTATGGCTACACCTTC. V usage is TRBV7-8 and J usage is TRBJ1-2; 7 bases map to TRBD1. The CDR3 has 12 residues. Germline CDR1 is SGHVS and CDR2 is FQNEAQ. The junction had 2 bases not matched to a gene; V was cut back by 5 bases and J by 5 bases.

This clonotype turned up a few times. The chain carries TRBV5-1 and TRBJ2-7, with D possibly being TRBD1 (5 bases). V lost 0 bases and J 4 bases, leaving 11 bases between the germline ends. The CDR3 runs to 14 residues. The V gene's germline CDR1 is SGHRS and CDR2 YFSETQ. The CDR3: CASSLARVGYEQYF. In DNA, the CDR3 is TGCGCCAGCAGCTTGGCCAGGGTCGGATACGAGCAGTACTTC.

This chain joins TRBV5-1 and TRBJ2-1; 7 bases agree with TRBD1. V lost 4 bases and J lost 0; bases outside the gene matches: 7. From germline, CDR1 is SGHRS and CDR2 YFSETQ. The CDR3 is made up of 16 amino acids. The CDR3 protein is CASSLETGSSYNEQFF. In nucleotides, the CDR3 is TGCGCCAGCAGCCTAGAGACAGGGAGCTCCTACAATGAGCAGTTCTTC.

This clonotype was seen repeatedly, ten times or more. A read error may produce the germline difference seen at one junction end. This chain joins TRBV7-9 and TRBJ2-7, with D possibly called TRBD1 or TRBD2 (6 bases each). Germline lookup yields CDR1 SEHNR and CDR2 FQNEAQ (reference sequence). The CDR3 loop spans 14 amino acids. CDR3 nucleotides: TGTGCCAGCAGATTAGGGGGGAATCCCTACGAGCAGTACTTC. Its translation is CASRLGGNPYEQYF.

Of note for this clonotype: A much larger clonotype is one base distant, so this may be a read error. This chain joins TRBV7-9 and TRBJ2-1, with D maybe TRBD2 (5 bases). The CDR3 runs 15 residues. Germline assignment: CDR1 SEHNR and CDR2 FQNEAQ (reference sequence). CDR3 coding DNA: TGTGCCAGCCTTCTGAGCGGCCCTACCTACAATGAGCAGCTCTTC. This gives the protein CASLLSGPTYNEQLF.

This clonotype was counted a few times. The CDR3 spells CASSQGPKNTEAFF. CDR3 in DNA: TGCGCCAGCAGCCAGGGACCGAAGAACACTGAAGCTTTCTTT. The chain carries TRBV5-1 and TRBJ1-1; perhaps TRBD1 as D (5 bases). CDR1 is SGHRS and CDR2 is YFSETQ in the germline V gene. The CDR3 covers 14 residues. V lost 4 bases to trimming and J lost 1 base, with 11 bases between them.